This passage covers 23 T cell receptor beta chains from one sample sequenced in a study of blood T cell repertoires in COVID-19. Libraries were prepared by immunoSEQ multiplex PCR; TCRdb keeps only in-frame clonotypes and omits some of them. The data show 200,000 or so clones, approximately 84% seen once. Input material: PBMCs or T cells enriched from blood (not recorded which). The receptors shown here come from a man in his sixties who had recovered from COVID-19.

The rearrangement links TRBV4-1 to TRBJ2-6; 7 bases map to TRBD1. This CDR3 is 15 amino acids long. With V trimmed by 1 base and J by 12 bases, 9 bases remained unmatched. The germline V gene has CDR1 MGHRA and CDR2 YSYEKL. CDR3 nucleotide sequence: TGCGCCAGCAGCCAAGGGGACAGCCGTTTTAGCGTCCTGACTTTC. Translation: CASSQGDSRFSVLTF.

V usage is TRBV5-5 and J usage is TRBJ2-7, with 7 bases that match TRBD1. The V and J ends lost 0 bases and 2 bases, in that order; junction bases with no gene match: 2. In germline, CDR1 is SGHKS, CDR2 YYEKEE (reference sequence). This CDR3 is built from 14 residues. The CDR3 DNA reads TGTGCCAGCAGCTTGGGTGGGACAGCCTACGAGCAGTACTTC. Translating it yields CASSLGGTAYEQYF.

The V gene is TRBV7-2, the J gene TRBJ1-1; the D is unclear. CDR1 and CDR2 from the germline V gene are SGHTA and FQGNSA. This CDR3 is built from 14 residues. Trimming pared 1 base from V and 1 base from J, leaving 7 bases between. CDR3 nucleotide sequence: TGTGCCAGCAGCTTAGGTCCTCCGAACACTGAAGCTTTCTTT. Translation: CASSLGPPNTEAFF.

This clone was found once. This chain uses TRBV11-2 with TRBJ1-3; tentative D call: TRBD1 (6 bases). Trimming shortened V by 5 bases and J by 0 bases, and 14 bases separated the two germline ends. The germline V gene encodes CDR1 SGHAT and CDR2 FQNNGV. The CDR3 contains 16 residues. The CDR3 DNA reads as TGTGCCAGCAGCCCGAAAACAGGGATCTCTGGAAACACCATATATTTT. This gives the protein CASSPKTGISGNTIYF.

This chain links TRBV4-3 with TRBJ2-6; 14 bases fit TRBD2. CDR3 length equals 21 residues. V dropped 3 bases and J dropped 1; count of bases not matched to a gene: 11. The germline V gene encodes CDR1 LGHNA and CDR2 YSLEER. DNA for the CDR3: TGCGCCAGCAGCCAGCGGACTAGCGGGGGGCCTAGTTATTCTGGGGCCAACGTCCTGACTTTC. Translation gives CASSQRTSGGPSYSGANVLTF.

V is TRBV14 and J is TRBJ1-6; 10 bases match TRBD1. The V segment lost 3 bases and the J segment 7 bases; nucleotides outside the gene matches: 0. CDR3 length: 14 amino acids. Per germline, CDR1 SGHDN and CDR2 FVKESK. CDR3 protein: CASSQDRGNSPLHF. CDR3 nucleotides: TGTGCCAGCAGCCAGGACAGGGGGAATTCACCCCTCCACTTT.

This chain connects TRBV7-9 to TRBJ2-7; D unclear. The CDR3 has 15 amino acids. Germline V gives CDR1 SEHNR, CDR2 FQNEAQ (reference sequence). V was shortened by 2 bases and J by 0 bases, with 11 bases between the two germline ends. The CDR3 loop reads CASSLISVYSYEQYF. Written as DNA, the CDR3 is TGTGCCAGCAGCTTAATCAGCGTTTACTCCTACGAGCAGTACTTC.

The chain combines TRBV6-6 with TRBJ2-7, with 8 bases aligning to TRBD1. J was trimmed by 2 bases and V by 6 bases; bases with no gene match: 9. Per the germline V gene, CDR1 is MNHNY and CDR2 is SVGAGI (reference sequence). This CDR3 is 15 amino acids long. This CDR3 is CASSPKTGAPYEQYF. The CDR3 DNA reads as TGTGCCAGCAGCCCCAAGACAGGGGCCCCCTACGAGCAGTACTTC.

The rearrangement joins TRBV11-3 to TRBJ2-5; TRBD2 is a possible D gene (6 bases). The CDR3 extends over 17 amino acids. The V end was cut by 1 base, the J end by 2 bases, with 17 bases between. The germline gives CDR1 SGHNT, CDR2 YENEEA. The CDR3 sequence: CASSLGPGRGGQETQYF. CDR3 bases: TGTGCCAGCAGCTTAGGCCCCGGGCGGGGCGGACAAGAGACCCAGTACTTC.

This clone came up a few times. V is TRBV7-9 and J is TRBJ2-3, with 9 bases aligning to TRBD1. CDR3 length equals 15 residues. J lost 4 bases, V lost 4 bases, and 6 bases had no gene match. Germline CDR1 SEHNR, CDR2 FQNEAQ (reference sequence). The CDR3 DNA is TGTGCCAGCAGCTCCGGGACAGGGCTCCCAGATACGCAGTATTTT. Amino acids: CASSSGTGLPDTQYF.

V usage is TRBV7-8 and J usage is TRBJ2-2; perhaps TRBD1 as D (5 bases). The length of the CDR3 is 16 residues. The V and J ends lost 1 base and 6 bases respectively, with 15 bases between them. CDR1 and CDR2 (germline): SGHVS, FQNEAQ. CDR3 in amino acids: CASSLEGQGGPGELFF. CDR3 sequence (DNA): TGTGCCAGCAGCTTAGAGGGCCAGGGTGGGCCCGGGGAGCTGTTTTTT.

The genes are TRBV29-1 and TRBJ1-1, with D maybe TRBD1 (6 bases). The CDR3 has 13 residues. The V and J ends lost 5 bases and 4 bases respectively, with 14 bases between them. CDR1 is SQVTM and CDR2 is ANQGSEA in the germline V gene. CDR3 region: CSVITGWGTEAFF. The DNA of the CDR3 is TGCAGCGTTATAACAGGGTGGGGCACTGAAGCTTTCTTT.

The chain is built from TRBV23-1 and TRBJ2-7; D is ambiguous. TRBV23-1 counts as an open reading frame of uncertain function. The CDR3 length is 13 residues. Between the trimmed V and J ends, which lost 3 bases and 2 bases, there was a span of 8 bases. The CDR3 DNA follows: TGCGCCAGCAGTCATCAGACAACCTACGAGCAGTACTTC. Its translation is CASSHQTTYEQYF.

The V call is TRBV10-1, the J call TRBJ2-5; D might be TRBD2 (5 bases). The CDR3 has 15 residues. Germline values: CDR1 WNHNN, CDR2 SYGVQD (reference sequence). Trimming cost V 0 bases and J 2 bases, with 10 bases left between them. The CDR3 coding sequence is TGCGCCAGCAGTGAGTCTCCGGGATCGCAAGAGACCCAGTACTTC. Translating gives CASSESPGSQETQYF.

This sequence joins TRBV10-2 and TRBJ1-5, with TRBD1 matching over 10 bases. CDR1 is WSHSY and CDR2 is SAAADI in the germline V gene. V lost 2 bases to trimming and J lost 6 bases; unmatched junction nucleotides: 4. The CDR3 length is 15 residues. This CDR3 is CASSEPGQGSQPQHF. Here the CDR3 DNA reads TGCGCCAGCAGTGAGCCGGGACAGGGGAGTCAGCCCCAGCATTTT.

The chain joins TRBV4-2 to TRBJ2-3, with 11 bases that match TRBD2. The CDR3 spans 17 residues. In germline, CDR1 is LGHNA, CDR2 YNFKEQ. Trimming removed 0 bases from V and 0 bases from J; junction bases left unmatched: 2. The DNA of the CDR3 is TGTGCCAGCAGCCAAGAGACTAGCGGGGCTAGCACAGATACGCAGTATTTT. Translating it yields CASSQETSGASTDTQYF.

The gene calls are TRBV9 and TRBJ2-7; maybe TRBD2 (6 bases). This CDR3 region has 15 residues. V lost 0 bases and J lost 6, with 16 bases in between. Germline-derived CDR1 and CDR2 are SGDLS and YYNGEE. Written as DNA, the CDR3 is TGTGCCAGCAGCGTAGGTAGTCAGGGAGGCGTCGAGCAGTACTTC. This sequence encodes CASSVGSQGGVEQYF. Full variable domain (remainder filled in from reference TRBV9 and TRBJ2-7): DSGVTQTPKHLITATGQRVTLRCSPRSGDLSVYWYQQSLDQGLQFLIQYYNGEERAKGNILERFSAQQFPDLHSELNLSSLELGDSALYFCASSVGSQGGVEQYFGPGTRLTVT.

The J gene is TRBJ2-3, the V gene TRBV19; tentative D call: TRBD2 (5 bases). CDR1 and CDR2 (germline): LNHDA, SQIVND (reference sequence). This CDR3 contains 17 residues. Trimming removed 1 base from V and 0 bases from J, with 14 bases in between. This CDR3 reads CASSIGLGRTSTDTQYF. In DNA, the CDR3 is TGTGCCAGTAGTATAGGCCTCGGTCGGACTAGCACAGATACGCAGTATTTT.

In its sample, this clone was seen once. The chain couples TRBV7-2 to TRBJ2-3; 8 bases line up with TRBD2. This CDR3 is built from 14 residues. The V gene end was trimmed by 10 bases and the J gene end by 6 bases; junction bases not matched to a gene: 12. From germline, CDR1 is SGHTA and CDR2 FQGNSA. CDR3 loop: CATKLAAMRDTQYF. The CDR3 DNA follows: TGTGCCACTAAACTAGCGGCCATGAGGGATACGCAGTATTTT. The whole variable domain, filled in from reference TRBV7-2 and TRBJ2-3, reads GAGVSQSPSNKVTEKGKDVELRCDPISGHTALYWYRQSLGQGLEFLIYFQGNSAPDKSGLPSDRFSAERTGGSVSTLTIQRTQQEDSAVYLCATKLAAMRDTQYFGPGTRLTVL.

The chain carries TRBV7-2 and TRBJ1-3, with D possibly TRBD1 on 5 matching bases. Germline CDR1 and CDR2: SGHTA and FQGNSA. Deletions cut 5 bases from V and 2 bases from J, with 16 bases between. CDR3 length: 16 residues. This CDR3 is CASSLGSAGAGNTIYF. The CDR3 DNA is TGTGCCAGCAGCCTAGGGTCTGCGGGGGCTGGAAACACCATATATTTT.

This sequence joins TRBV7-9 and TRBJ1-1; possible D gene TRBD1, 6 bases. The CDR3 totals 13 residues. V lost 1 base to trimming and J lost 8 bases, with 11 bases between them. CDR1 is SEHNR and CDR2 is FQNEAQ in the germline V gene (reference sequence). DNA of the CDR3: TGTGCCAGCAGCTTAGTTAACAGGGTAGAAGCTTTCTTT. Protein sequence: CASSLVNRVEAFF.

CDR3 loop: CASSLRGNNGYTF. Written as DNA, the CDR3 is TGTGCCAGCAGCTTAAGGGGCAACAATGGCTACACCTTC. The J gene is TRBJ1-2, the V gene TRBV7-2; D is perhaps TRBD1 (5 bases). The germline gives CDR1 SGHTA, CDR2 FQGNSA. The V end was cut by 2 bases, the J end by 6 bases, with 10 bases between. The CDR3 runs to 13 residues.

V is TRBV5-4 and J is TRBJ1-1, with a tentative D call TRBD1 (6 bases). CDR3 size: 16 residues. Germline V gives CDR1 SGHNT, CDR2 YYREEE (reference sequence). V lost 2 bases to trimming and J lost 1 base, with 15 bases between them. The CDR3 sequence is CASSLFGEGGNTEAFF. CDR3 bases: TGTGCCAGCAGCTTATTTGGGGAGGGGGGGAACACTGAAGCTTTCTTT.